A selection of T cell receptor beta chains follows, all from one sample in a study of cytomegalovirus exposure and HLA in healthy donors. TCRdb's table, derived via immunoSEQ multiplex PCR, lists solely in-frame clones and lacks some. Of 55,000 to 70,000 clones listed, roughly 92% are singletons. Sequences were obtained from PBMCs. The receptors come from a man between 18 and 29 years old in good health and CMV-seropositive. Both conserved end residues are part of each CDR3. A D gene is named only where the DNA matches it firmly. Clone size is stated in some rows and not others, as once, few, many or a class when expanded.

TRBD2 | few | TRBJ2-7 | TRBV6-1 | CASSEGEGGYEQYF | TGTGCCAGCAGTGAAGGGGAGGGCGGCTACGAGCAGTACTTC
. | . | TRBJ2-7 | TRBV4-1 | CASSHPDRPLNEQYF | TGCGCCAGCAGCCACCCGGACAGACCTTTAAACGAGCAGTACTTC
. | . | TRBJ1-5 | TRBV11-2 | CASSLGQSNQPQHF | TGTGCCAGCAGCTTAGGACAAAGCAATCAGCCCCAGCATTTT
. | . | TRBJ2-1 | TRBV18 | CASSREVGNEQFF | TGTGCCAGCTCACGCGAGGTGGGCAATGAGCAGTTCTTC
. | once | TRBJ1-2 | TRBV7-9 | CASSLRQGTGGYTF | TGTGCCAGCAGCTTACGGCAGGGGACGGGGGGCTACACCTTC
TRBD1 | . | TRBJ2-3 | TRBV15 | CATSREQGLGTDTQYF | TGTGCCACCAGCAGAGAACAGGGGCTCGGCACAGATACGCAGTATTTT
TRBD2 | . | TRBJ2-7 | TRBV7-9 | CASSQLAGVYEQYF | TGTGCCAGCAGCCAACTAGCGGGGGTATACGAGCAGTACTTC
TRBD2 | . | TRBJ2-7 | TRBV7-9 | CASSFSPAGGSYEQYF | TGTGCCAGCAGCTTTTCCCCAGCGGGAGGGTCCTACGAGCAGTACTTC
TRBD1 | . | TRBJ2-7 | TRBV9 | CASSSGQGSYEQYF | TGTGCCAGCAGCTCTGGACAGGGGAGCTACGAGCAGTACTTC
. | . | TRBJ2-1 | TRBV25-1 | CASSDLGASRYNEQFF | TGTGCCAGCAGTGATCTGGGGGCGAGCAGGTACAATGAGCAGTTCTTC
TRBD1 | . | TRBJ1-5 | TRBV28 | CASSLWDREAAQPQHF | TGTGCCAGCAGTTTATGGGACAGGGAGGCAGCTCAGCCCCAGCATTTT
TRBD1 | . | TRBJ2-3 | TRBV9 | CASSAEPRGPDTQYF | TGTGCCAGCAGCGCAGAACCGAGGGGGCCAGATACGCAGTATTTT
TRBD1 | . | TRBJ2-5 | TRBV6-4 | CASSPTGVGETQYF | TGTGCCAGCAGCCCGACAGGGGTGGGAGAGACCCAGTACTTC
. | . | TRBJ2-7 | TRBV27 | CASSLLAGSEQYF | TGTGCCAGCAGTTTATTGGCGGGAAGCGAGCAGTACTTC
. | . | TRBJ1-1 | TRBV21-1 | CASSKGAGGRLAEAFF | TGTGCCAGCAGCAAAGGGGCAGGGGGCAGGTTGGCTGAAGCTTTCTTT
. | . | TRBJ1-5 | TRBV28 | CASSLLPGGGFFDQPQHF | TGTGCCAGCAGTTTATTACCGGGCGGGGGCTTTTTCGATCAGCCCCAGCATTTT
. | . | TRBJ2-6 | TRBV30 | CAWRSGQGKTGGANVLTF | TGTGCCTGGAGGTCTGGGCAGGGAAAAACTGGAGGGGCCAACGTCCTGACTTTC
. | . | TRBJ2-6 | TRBV30 | CAWCRDSGANVLTF | TGTGCCTGGTGCAGGGACTCTGGGGCCAACGTCCTGACTTTC
TRBD1 | . | TRBJ1-2 | TRBV19 | CASRTGVGYTF | TGTGCCAGCAGGACAGGGGTAGGCTACACCTTC
TRBD2 | . | TRBJ2-7 | TRBV19 | CASSMRTSGLSSYEQYF | TGTGCCAGTAGTATGAGGACTAGCGGGCTTAGCTCCTACGAGCAGTACTTC
. | . | TRBJ1-2 | TRBV7-9 | CASSASTTDYGYTF | TGTGCCAGCAGCGCAAGTACAACCGACTATGGCTACACCTTC
. | . | TRBJ2-5 | TRBV7-6 | CASSLDLASEEGETQYF | TGTGCCAGCAGCTTAGATCTGGCTAGCGAGGAGGGAGAGACCCAGTACTTC
. | . | TRBJ2-7 | TRBV28 | CASIQYEQYF | TGTGCCAGCATTCAGTACGAGCAGTACTTC
TRBD2 | . | TRBJ2-7 | TRBV28 | CASSFRGLAGGWGLSYEQYF | TGTGCCAGCAGTTTCCGCGGACTAGCGGGAGGGTGGGGCCTCTCCTACGAGCAGTACTTC
. | . | TRBJ1-5 | TRBV2 | CASSDLGFSQPQHF | TGTGCCAGCAGTGATCTCGGGTTTTCTCAGCCCCAGCATTTT
. | . | TRBJ2-7 | TRBV29-1 | CSVAPGLTYEQYF | TGCAGCGTGGCTCCGGGACTGACCTACGAGCAGTACTTC
. | . | TRBJ1-2 | TRBV19 | CASSITAGVYGYTF | TGTGCCAGTAGTATCACCGCAGGGGTCTATGGCTACACCTTC
. | . | TRBJ2-7 | TRBV2 | CASSDLQGFSYEQYF | TGTGCCAGCAGTGATCTACAGGGATTCTCCTACGAGCAGTACTTC
. | once | TRBJ2-6 | TRBV4-2 | CASSQVRSGANVLTF | TGTGCCAGCAGCCAAGTCAGGTCAGGGGCCAACGTCCTGACTTTC
TRBD1 | . | TRBJ1-5 | TRBV19 | CASTSSRGYNQPQHF | TGTGCCAGTACCAGTTCCAGGGGGTACAATCAGCCCCAGCATTTT
. | few | TRBJ2-6 | TRBV6-6 | CASSYDGAGANVLTF | TGTGCCAGCAGTTACGACGGGGCTGGGGCCAACGTCCTGACTTTC
. | few | TRBJ1-1 | TRBV9 | CASSLVLGAMNTEAFF | TGTGCCAGCAGCCTAGTTCTGGGAGCCATGAACACTGAAGCTTTCTTT
TRBD2 | . | TRBJ2-7 | TRBV28 | CASSLGGAGVLEQYF | TGTGCCAGCAGCCTGGGAGGAGCGGGAGTCTTGGAGCAGTACTTT
TRBD2 | . | TRBJ2-1 | TRBV9 | CASSRTLAGANNEQFF | TGTGCCAGCAGCCGAACTCTAGCGGGAGCTAACAATGAGCAGTTCTTC
TRBD1 | . | TRBJ2-3 | TRBV6-1 | CASSWQGATDTQYF | TGTGCCAGCAGTTGGCAGGGGGCTACAGATACGCAGTATTTT
. | once | TRBJ1-1 | TRBV28 | CASSLGGNRPEAFF | TGTGCCAGCAGTTTAGGGGGGAACAGACCTGAAGCTTTCTTT
. | . | TRBJ2-7 | TRBV15 | CATSRGDNYEQYF | TGTGCCACCAGCAGAGGGGACAACTACGAGCAGTACTTC
TRBD1 | . | TRBJ1-2 | TRBV5-4 | CASSPDRGDYGYTF | TGTGCCAGCAGCCCGGACAGGGGAGACTATGGCTACACCTTC
. | . | TRBJ1-4 | TRBV6-6 | CASSRNRVPSEKLFF | TGTGCCAGCAGCAGAAACAGGGTCCCCTCTGAAAAACTGTTTTTT
. | . | TRBJ1-2 | TRBV28 | CASSLRAYGYTF | TGTGCCAGCAGTTTGAGGGCCTATGGCTACACCTTC
. | . | TRBJ1-4 | TRBV2 | CASSDSPATNEKLFF | TGTGCCAGCAGCGACAGTCCCGCAACTAATGAAAAACTGTTTTTT
. | . | TRBJ2-5 | TRBV6-5 | CASSYSGGWGETQYF | TGTGCCAGCAGTTACTCAGGAGGTTGGGGAGAGACCCAGTACTTC
TRBD1 | . | TRBJ1-1 | TRBV7-9 | CASSPGTGGVNTEAFF | TGTGCCAGCAGCCCCGGGACAGGGGGCGTGAACACTGAAGCTTTCTTT
. | once | TRBJ2-2 | TRBV4-2 | CASSHTDTGELFF | TGTGCCAGCAGCCATACGGACACCGGGGAGCTGTTTTTT
. | . | TRBJ2-6 | TRBV28 | CASSLSGVGANVLTF | TGTGCCAGCAGTTTATCGGGGGTTGGGGCCAACGTCCTGACTTTC
TRBD1 | . | TRBJ2-5 | TRBV30 | CAWSIGQGRGETQYF | TGTGCCTGGAGTATTGGACAGGGAAGGGGAGAGACCCAGTACTTC
. | . | TRBJ2-5 | TRBV18 | CASSPPSRVQETQYF | TGTGCCAGCTCACCACCATCCAGGGTCCAAGAGACCCAGTACTTC
. | . | TRBJ2-2 | TRBV2 | CASILANTGELFF | TGTGCCAGCATCCTAGCGAACACCGGGGAGCTGTTTTTT
. | . | TRBJ1-2 | TRBV30 | CAWSGQTYGYTF | TGTGCCTGGAGTGGACAGACCTATGGCTACACCTTC